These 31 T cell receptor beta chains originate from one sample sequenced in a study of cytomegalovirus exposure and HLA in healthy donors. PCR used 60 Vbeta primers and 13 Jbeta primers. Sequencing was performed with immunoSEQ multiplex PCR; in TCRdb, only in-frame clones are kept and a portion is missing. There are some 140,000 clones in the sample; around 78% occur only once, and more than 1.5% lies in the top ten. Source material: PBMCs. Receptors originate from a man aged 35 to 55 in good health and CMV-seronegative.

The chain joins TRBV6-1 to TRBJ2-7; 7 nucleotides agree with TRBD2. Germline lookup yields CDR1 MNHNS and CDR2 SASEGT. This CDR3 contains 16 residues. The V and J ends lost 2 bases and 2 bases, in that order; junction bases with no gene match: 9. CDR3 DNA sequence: TGTGCCAGCAGTGAATGGGGCGGGAGCGATACCTACGAGCAGTACTTC. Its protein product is CASSEWGGSDTYEQYF.

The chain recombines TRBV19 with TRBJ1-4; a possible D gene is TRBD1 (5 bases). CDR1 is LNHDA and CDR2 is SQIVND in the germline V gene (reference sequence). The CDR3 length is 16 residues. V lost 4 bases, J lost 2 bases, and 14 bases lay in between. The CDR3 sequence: CASSTGDWSTNEKLFF. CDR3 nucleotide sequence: TGTGCCAGTAGTACGGGGGACTGGTCGACTAATGAAAAACTGTTTTTT.

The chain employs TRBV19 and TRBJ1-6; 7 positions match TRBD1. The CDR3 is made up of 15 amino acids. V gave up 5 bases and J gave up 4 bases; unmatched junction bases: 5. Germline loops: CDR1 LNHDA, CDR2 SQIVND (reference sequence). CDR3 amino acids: CASSRDSSYNSPLHF. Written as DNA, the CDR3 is TGTGCCAGTAGTCGGGACAGCTCATATAATTCACCCCTCCACTTT.

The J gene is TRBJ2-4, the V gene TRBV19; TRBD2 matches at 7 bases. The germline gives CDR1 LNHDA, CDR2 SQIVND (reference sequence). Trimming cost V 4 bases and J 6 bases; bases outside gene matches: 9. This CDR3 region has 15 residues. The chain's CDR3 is CASSTQVGGLNIQYF. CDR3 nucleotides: TGTGCCAGTAGTACTCAGGTGGGAGGGCTAAACATTCAGTACTTC.

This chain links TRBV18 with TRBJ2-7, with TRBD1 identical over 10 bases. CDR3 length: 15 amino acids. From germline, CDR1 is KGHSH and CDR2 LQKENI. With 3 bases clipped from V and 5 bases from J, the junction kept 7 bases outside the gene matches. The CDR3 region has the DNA TGTGCCAGCTCACCTCAAGGGACAGGGGAAAACGAGCAGTACTTC. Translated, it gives CASSPQGTGENEQYF.

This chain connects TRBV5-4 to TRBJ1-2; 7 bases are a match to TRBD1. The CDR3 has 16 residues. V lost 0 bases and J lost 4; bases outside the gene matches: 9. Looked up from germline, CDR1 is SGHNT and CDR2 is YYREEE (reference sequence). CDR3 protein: CASSLGLVAGGYGYTF. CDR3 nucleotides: TGTGCCAGCAGCTTGGGCCTGGTTGCAGGGGGCTATGGCTACACCTTC.

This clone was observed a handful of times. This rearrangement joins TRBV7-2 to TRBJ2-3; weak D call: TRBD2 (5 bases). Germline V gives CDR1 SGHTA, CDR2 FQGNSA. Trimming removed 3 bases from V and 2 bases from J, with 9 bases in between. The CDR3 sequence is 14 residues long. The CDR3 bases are TGTGCCAGCAGCTTTAGAGCGGCCACAGATACGCAGTATTTT. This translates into CASSFRAATDTQYF.

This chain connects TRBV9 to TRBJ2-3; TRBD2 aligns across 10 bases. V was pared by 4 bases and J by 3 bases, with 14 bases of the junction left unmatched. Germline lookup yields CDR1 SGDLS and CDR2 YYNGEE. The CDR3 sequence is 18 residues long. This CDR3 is CASSPFGASGSGTDTQYF. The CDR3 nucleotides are TGTGCCAGCAGCCCCTTCGGGGCTAGCGGGAGTGGTACAGATACGCAGTATTTT.

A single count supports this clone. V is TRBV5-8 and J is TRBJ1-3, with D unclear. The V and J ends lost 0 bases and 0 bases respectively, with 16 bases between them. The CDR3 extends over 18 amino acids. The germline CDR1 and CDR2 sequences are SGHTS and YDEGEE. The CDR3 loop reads CASSLEQSTIPSGNTIYF. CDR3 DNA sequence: TGTGCCAGCAGCTTGGAACAGTCAACCATACCCTCTGGAAACACCATATATTTT. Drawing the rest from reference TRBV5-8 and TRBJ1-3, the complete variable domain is EAGVTQSPTHLIKTRGQQATLRCSPISGHTSVYWYQQALGLGLQFLLWYDEGEERNRGNFPPRFSGRQFPNYSSELNVNALELEDSALYLCASSLEQSTIPSGNTIYFGEGSWLTVV.

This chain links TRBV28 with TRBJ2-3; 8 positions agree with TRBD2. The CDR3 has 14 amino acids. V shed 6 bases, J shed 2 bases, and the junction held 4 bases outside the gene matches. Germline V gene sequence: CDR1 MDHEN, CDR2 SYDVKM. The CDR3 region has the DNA TGTGCCAGCAGGGGCGGGGGGTCCACAGATACGCAGTATTTT. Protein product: CASRGGGSTDTQYF. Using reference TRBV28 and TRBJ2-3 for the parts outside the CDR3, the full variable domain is DVKVTQSSRYLVKRTGEKVFLECVQDMDHENMFWYRQDPGLGLRLIYFSYDVKMKEKGDIPEGYSVSREKKERFSLILESASTNQTSMYLCASRGGGSTDTQYFGPGTRLTVL.

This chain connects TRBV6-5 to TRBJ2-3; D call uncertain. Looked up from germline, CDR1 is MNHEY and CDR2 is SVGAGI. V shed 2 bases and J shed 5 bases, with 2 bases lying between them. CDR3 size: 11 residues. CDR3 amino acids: CASSYLDTQYF. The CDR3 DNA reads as TGTGCCAGCAGTTACCTAGATACGCAGTATTTT.

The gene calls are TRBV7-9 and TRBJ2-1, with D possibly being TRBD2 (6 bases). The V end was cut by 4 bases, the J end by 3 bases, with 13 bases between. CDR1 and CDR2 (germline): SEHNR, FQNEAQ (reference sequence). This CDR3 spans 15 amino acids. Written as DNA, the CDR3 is TGTGCCAGCAGCTCGGTGCGCGGGATCTACAATGAGCAGTTCTTC. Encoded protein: CASSSVRGIYNEQFF.

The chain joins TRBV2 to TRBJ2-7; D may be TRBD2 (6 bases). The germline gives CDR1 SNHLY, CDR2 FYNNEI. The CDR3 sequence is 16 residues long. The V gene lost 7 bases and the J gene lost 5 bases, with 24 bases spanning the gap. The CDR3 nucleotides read TGTGCCAGCACCCTAATTGAACGCGGGGTAGTGGACGAGCAGTACTTC. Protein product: CASTLIERGVVDEQYF.

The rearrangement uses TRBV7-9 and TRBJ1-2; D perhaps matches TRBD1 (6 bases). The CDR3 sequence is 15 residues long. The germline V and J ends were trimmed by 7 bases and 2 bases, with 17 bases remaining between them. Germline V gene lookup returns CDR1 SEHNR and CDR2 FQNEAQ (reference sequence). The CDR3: CASTPNTGYNYGYTF. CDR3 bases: TGTGCCAGCACCCCCAATACAGGGTACAACTATGGCTACACCTTC.

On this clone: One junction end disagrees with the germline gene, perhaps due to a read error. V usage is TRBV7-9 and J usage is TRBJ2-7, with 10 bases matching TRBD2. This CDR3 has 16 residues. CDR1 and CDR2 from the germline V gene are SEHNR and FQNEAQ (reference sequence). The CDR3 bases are TGTTCCAGCAGCCGAGGGATCCTAGCGGGAGACTCCGAGCAGTACTTC. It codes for CSSSRGILAGDSEQYF.

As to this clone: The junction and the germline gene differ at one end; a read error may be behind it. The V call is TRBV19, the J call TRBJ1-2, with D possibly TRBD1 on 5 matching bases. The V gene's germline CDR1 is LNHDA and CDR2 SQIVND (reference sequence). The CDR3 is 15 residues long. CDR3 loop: CASSITDSLTYGHTF. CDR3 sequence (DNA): TGTGCCAGTTCGATCACTGACAGCCTAACCTATGGCCACACCTTC.

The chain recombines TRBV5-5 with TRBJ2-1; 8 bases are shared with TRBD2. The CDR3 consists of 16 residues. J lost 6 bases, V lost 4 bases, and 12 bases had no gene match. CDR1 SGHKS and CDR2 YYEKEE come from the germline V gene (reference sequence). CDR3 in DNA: TGTGCCAGCAGCCCTTATACCGGGGGGGCGTTCAATGAGCAGTTCTTC. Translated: CASSPYTGGAFNEQFF.

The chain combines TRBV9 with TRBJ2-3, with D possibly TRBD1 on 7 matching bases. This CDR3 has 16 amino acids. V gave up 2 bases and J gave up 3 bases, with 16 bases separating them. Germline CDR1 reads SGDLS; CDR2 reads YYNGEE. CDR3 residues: CASSVRQGLKTDTQYF. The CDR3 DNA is TGTGCCAGCAGCGTTCGACAGGGACTTAAGACAGATACGCAGTATTTT.

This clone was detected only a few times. CDR3: CASNFLDRGRIGYTF. In nucleotides, the CDR3 is TGTGCCTCGAACTTCTTGGACAGGGGGCGGATCGGCTACACCTTC. The chain joins TRBV30 to TRBJ1-2; 11 nucleotides line up with TRBD1. With V trimmed by 7 bases and J by 8 bases, 15 bases remained unmatched. This CDR3 comprises 15 residues. Germline lookup yields CDR1 GTSNPN and CDR2 SVGIG (reference sequence).

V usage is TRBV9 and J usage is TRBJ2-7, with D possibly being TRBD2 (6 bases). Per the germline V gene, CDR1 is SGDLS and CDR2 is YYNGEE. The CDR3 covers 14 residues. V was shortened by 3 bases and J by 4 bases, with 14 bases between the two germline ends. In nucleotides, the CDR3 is TGTGCCAGCAGCGAAACCGGGACTGCATACGAGCAGTACTTC. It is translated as CASSETGTAYEQYF.

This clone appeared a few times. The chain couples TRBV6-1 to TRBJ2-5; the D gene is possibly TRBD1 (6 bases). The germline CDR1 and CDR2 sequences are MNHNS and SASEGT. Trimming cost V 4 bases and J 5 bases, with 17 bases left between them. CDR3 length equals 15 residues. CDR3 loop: CASSVNPFQGETQYF. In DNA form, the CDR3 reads TGTGCCAGCAGTGTTAATCCTTTCCAGGGGGAGACCCAGTACTTC.

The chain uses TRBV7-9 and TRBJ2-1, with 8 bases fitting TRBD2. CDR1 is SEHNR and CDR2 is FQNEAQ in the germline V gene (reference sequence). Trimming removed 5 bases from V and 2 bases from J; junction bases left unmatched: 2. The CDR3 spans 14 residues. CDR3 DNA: TGTGCCAGCAGCCTTAGCGGGACCTACAATGAGCAGTTCTTC. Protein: CASSLSGTYNEQFF.

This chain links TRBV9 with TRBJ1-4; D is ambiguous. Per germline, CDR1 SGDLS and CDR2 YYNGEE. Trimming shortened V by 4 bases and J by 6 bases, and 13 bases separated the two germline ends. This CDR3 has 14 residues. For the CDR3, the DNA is TGTGCCAGCAGCCCTAGGCGGTGGGATGAAAAACTGTTTTTT. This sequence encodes CASSPRRWDEKLFF.

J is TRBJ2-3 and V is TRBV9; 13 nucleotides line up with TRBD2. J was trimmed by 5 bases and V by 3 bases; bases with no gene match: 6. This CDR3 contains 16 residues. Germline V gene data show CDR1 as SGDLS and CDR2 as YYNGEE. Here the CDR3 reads CASSALTSGGLDTQYF. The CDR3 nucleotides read TGTGCCAGCAGCGCGTTGACTAGCGGGGGGTTAGATACGCAGTATTTT.

The CDR3 bases are TGTGCCACCAGCAGAGGTAGGGGGTCGATCTACGAGCAGTACTTC. Residues: CATSRGRGSIYEQYF. The gene calls are TRBV15 and TRBJ2-7; TRBD1 might be the D (6 bases). Germline assignment: CDR1 LNHNV and CDR2 YYDKDF (reference sequence). CDR3 length equals 15 residues. The V end was cut by 1 base, the J end by 3 bases, with 13 bases between.

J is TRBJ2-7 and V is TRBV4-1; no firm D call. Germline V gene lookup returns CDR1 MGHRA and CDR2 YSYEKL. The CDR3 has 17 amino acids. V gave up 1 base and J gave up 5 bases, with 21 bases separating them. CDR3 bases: TGCGCCAGCAGCCAAGGTAAGGCAAGAGGAGCGCGTAACGAGCAGTACTTC. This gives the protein CASSQGKARGARNEQYF.

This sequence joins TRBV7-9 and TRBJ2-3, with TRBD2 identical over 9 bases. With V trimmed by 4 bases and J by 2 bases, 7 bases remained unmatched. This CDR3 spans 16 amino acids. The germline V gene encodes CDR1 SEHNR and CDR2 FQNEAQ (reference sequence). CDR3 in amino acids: CASSSRLADFTDTQYF. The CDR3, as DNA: TGTGCCAGCAGCTCCCGACTAGCGGATTTCACAGATACGCAGTATTTT.

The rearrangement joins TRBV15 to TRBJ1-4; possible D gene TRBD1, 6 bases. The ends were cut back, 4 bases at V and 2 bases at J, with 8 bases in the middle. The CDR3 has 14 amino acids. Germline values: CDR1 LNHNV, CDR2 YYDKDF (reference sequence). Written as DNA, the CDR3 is TGTGCCACCAGCAAGGGGGACACTAATGAAAAACTGTTTTTT. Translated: CATSKGDTNEKLFF.

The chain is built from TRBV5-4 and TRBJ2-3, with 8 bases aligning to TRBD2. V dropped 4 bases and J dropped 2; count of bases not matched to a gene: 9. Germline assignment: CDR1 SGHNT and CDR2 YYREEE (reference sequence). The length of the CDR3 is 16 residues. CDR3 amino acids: CASSPTGGGNTDTQYF. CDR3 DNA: TGTGCCAGCAGCCCGACGGGAGGGGGAAACACAGATACGCAGTATTTT.

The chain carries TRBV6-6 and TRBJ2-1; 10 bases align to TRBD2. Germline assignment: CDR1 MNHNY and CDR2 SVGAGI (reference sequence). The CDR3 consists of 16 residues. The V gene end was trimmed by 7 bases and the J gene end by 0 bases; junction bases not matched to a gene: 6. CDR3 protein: CASNGIAGGSYNEQFF. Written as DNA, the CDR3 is TGTGCCAGCAATGGCATAGCGGGGGGCTCCTACAATGAGCAGTTCTTC.

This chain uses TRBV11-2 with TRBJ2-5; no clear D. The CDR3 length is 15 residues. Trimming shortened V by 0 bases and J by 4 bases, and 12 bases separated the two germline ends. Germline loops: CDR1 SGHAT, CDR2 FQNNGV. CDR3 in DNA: TGTGCCAGCAGCTTAGATCAGGCCTTGGGAGAGACCCAGTACTTC. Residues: CASSLDQALGETQYF.